This TCR beta chain was observed in a study of blood T cell repertoires in COVID-19. Study overall: Some COVID-19 samples were acute and others convalescent; all came from the United States, Italy and Spain.

Generated by immunoSEQ multiplex PCR, the TCRdb table keeps only in-frame clones and is missing some. The table lists some 81,000 clones, 90% of them singletons. The V and J ends lost 7 bases and 11 bases, in that order; junction bases with no gene match: 10. CDR1 SEHNR and CDR2 FQNEAQ come from the germline V gene (reference sequence). The CDR3 loop spans 12 amino acids. The receptor was derived from a woman between 45 and 60 years old in a cohort sampled during active COVID-19. Sequencing was performed on peripheral blood. This chain links TRBV7-9 with TRBJ1-1; 7 bases align to TRBD1. The CDR3 region is CASKGPGGFAFF. The DNA for the CDR3 is TGTGCCAGCAAGGGCCCAGGGGGGTTTGCTTTCTTT.